What follows is one TCR beta chain and its context. The repertoire was sequenced with immunoSEQ multiplex PCR; TCRdb's copy has only in-frame clones and lacks some. The repertoire holds about 60,000 clones, with about 91% as singletons. This sample was taken from a study of PD-1 blockade in mismatch repair-deficient tumors. Study in general: Enrolled about 2013-2017, patients had progressing, pretreated mismatch repair-deficient cancers of over nine types.

Germline V gene data show CDR1 as SGHRS and CDR2 as YFSETQ. The CDR3 runs 17 residues. V was pared by 0 bases and J by 2 bases, with 17 bases between. The chain joins TRBV5-1 to TRBJ1-1, with a tentative D call TRBD1 (5 bases). The sequence derives from an adult with mismatch repair-deficient cancer. The sequencing used peripheral blood, collected 52 weeks after starting pembrolizumab. CDR3 DNA sequence: TGCGCCAGCAGCTTGGCCGTGGACACGAGGACCAACACTGAAGCTTTCTTT. Translation: CASSLAVDTRTNTEAFF.